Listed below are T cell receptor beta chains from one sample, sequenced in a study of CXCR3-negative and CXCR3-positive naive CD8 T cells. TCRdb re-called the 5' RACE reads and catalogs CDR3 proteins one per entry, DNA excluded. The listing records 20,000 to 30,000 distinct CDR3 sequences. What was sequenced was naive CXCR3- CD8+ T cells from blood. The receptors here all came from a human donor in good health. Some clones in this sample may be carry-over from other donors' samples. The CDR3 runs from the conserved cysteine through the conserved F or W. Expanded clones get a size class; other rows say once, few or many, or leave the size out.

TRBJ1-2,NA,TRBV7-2,CASSLGRVSDGYTF
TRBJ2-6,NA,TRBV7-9,CASSPDSSSGANVLTF
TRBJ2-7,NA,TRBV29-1,CSVEDMGVSYEQYF
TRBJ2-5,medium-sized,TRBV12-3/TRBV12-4,CASSLDVRGETQYF
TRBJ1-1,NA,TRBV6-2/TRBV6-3,CASGPVRELAEAFF
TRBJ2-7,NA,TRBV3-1,CASSQEGGSTWDEQYF
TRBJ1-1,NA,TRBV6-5,CASSYSGGTEAFF
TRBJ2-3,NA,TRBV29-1,CSVPGRGGSTDTQYF
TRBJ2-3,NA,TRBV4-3,CASSQDMDSTDTQYF
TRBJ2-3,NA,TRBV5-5,CASSLAQREADTQYF
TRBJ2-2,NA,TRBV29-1,CSVGGAGELFF
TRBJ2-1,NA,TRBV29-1,CSASPWGEGEQFF
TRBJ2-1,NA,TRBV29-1,CSVVLVSYNEQFF
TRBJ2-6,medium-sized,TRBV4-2,CASSQDVDSGANVLTF
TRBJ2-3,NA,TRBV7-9,CATEDRRLGTDTQYF
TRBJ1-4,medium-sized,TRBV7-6,CASSSSGVTNEKLFF
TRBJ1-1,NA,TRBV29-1,CSVDGGTGNTEAFF
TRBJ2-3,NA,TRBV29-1,CSVEEGLGSGGAPDTQYF
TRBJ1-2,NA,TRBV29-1,CSVANPGGYTF
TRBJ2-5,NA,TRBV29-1,CSVEGLAGETQYF
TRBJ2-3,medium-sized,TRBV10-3,CAISESAEGTQYF
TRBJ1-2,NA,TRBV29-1,CSVDLAREGYGYTF
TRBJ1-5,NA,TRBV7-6,CASSLGQGSHQPQHF
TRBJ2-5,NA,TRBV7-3,CASSLTGAWGETQYF
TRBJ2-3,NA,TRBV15,CATDLAGGRTDTQYF
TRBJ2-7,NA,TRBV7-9,CASSPGTNSYEQYF
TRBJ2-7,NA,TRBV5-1,CASSLEGYEQYF
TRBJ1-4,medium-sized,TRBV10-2,CASSESFTLRGEKLFF
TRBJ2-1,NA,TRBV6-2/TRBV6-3,CASSYSGVSSYNEQFF
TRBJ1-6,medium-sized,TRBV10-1,CASRLRSSYNSPLHF
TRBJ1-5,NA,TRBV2,CASSSRPYSNQPQHF
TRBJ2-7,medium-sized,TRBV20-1,CSARGPRTSGGSSYEQYF
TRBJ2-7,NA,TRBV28,CASSLSQGAVYEQYF
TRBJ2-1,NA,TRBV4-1,CASSQDYPSSYNEQFF
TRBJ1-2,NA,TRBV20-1,CSARDSRTGNYGYTF
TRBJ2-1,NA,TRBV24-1,CATSDLDSNNEQFF
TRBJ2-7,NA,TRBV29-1,CSVDGTGEQYF
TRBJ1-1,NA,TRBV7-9,CASSPPRLEAFF
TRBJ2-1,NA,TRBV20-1,CSAREISINEQFF
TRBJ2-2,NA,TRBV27,CASSSAAPGELFF
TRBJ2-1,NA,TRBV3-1,CASSGAGRHSYNEQFF
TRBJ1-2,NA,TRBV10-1,CASSDPRGDRNGYTF
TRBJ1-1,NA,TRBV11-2,CASSLDLAGTEAFF
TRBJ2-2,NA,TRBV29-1,CSVLDHLTGELFF
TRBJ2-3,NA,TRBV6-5,CASSPLRGTDTQYF
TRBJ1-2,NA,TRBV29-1,CSVDGIWVDGYTF
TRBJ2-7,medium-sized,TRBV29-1,CSVEAGGSEQYF
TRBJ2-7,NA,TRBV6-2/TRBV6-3,CASSYVAYEQYF
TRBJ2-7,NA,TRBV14,CASSPRVGSSYEQYF
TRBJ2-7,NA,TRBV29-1,CSVEGTGLRGEQYF
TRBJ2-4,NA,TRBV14,CASSPQSSGEKNIQYF
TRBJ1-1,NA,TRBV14,CASSYPMAGAGTEAFF
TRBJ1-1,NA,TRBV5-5,CASSLWGQREAFF
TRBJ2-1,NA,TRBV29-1,CSVPPSGGYNEQFF
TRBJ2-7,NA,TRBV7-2,CASSLVRTGGYEQYF
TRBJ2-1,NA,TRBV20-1,CSARVLAGEYNEQFF
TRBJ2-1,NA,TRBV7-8,CASSLVGGGSSYNEQFF